This record concerns one T cell receptor (beta chain) sequence. Original data processing: Reference gene primer amplification yielded estimated nucleated cell counts. TCRdb's copy holds only in-frame clones and misses some; the assay was immunoSEQ multiplex PCR. That table is the source of V, J and clone size, and D and trimming were worked out from the DNA. The sample consists of 180,000 or so clones, 86% of them appearing once. These data are taken from a study of blood T cell repertoires in COVID-19. Per the germline V gene, CDR1 is LGHNA and CDR2 is YNFKEQ. V shed 0 bases and J 5 bases; nucleotides not matched to a gene: 4. There are 15 residues in the CDR3.

The sequenced material came from peripheral blood. The chain combines TRBV4-2 with TRBJ1-2; TRBD1 matches 9 bases. The receptor comes from a woman aged 55-69 years with COVID-19, enrolled during active disease. The CDR3 DNA reads as TGTGCCAGCAGCCAAGATGGCGGGACAGGGTATGGCTACACCTTC. Protein: CASSQDGGTGYGYTF.